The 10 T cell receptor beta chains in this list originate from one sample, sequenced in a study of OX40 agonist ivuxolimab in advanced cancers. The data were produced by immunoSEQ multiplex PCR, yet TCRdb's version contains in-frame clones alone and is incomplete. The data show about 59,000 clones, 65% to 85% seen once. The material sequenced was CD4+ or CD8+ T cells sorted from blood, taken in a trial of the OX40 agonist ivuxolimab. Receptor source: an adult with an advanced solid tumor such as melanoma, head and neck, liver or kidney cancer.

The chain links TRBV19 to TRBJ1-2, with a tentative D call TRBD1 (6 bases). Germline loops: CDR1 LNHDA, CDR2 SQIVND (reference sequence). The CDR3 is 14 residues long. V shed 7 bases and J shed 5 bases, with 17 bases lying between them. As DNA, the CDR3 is TGTGCCAGTACGTCCGAGAGGGGGAGGTATGGCTACACCTTC. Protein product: CASTSERGRYGYTF.

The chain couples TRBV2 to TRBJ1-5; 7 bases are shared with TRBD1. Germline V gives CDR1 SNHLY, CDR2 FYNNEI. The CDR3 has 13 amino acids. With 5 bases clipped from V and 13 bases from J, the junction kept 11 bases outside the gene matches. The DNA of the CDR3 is TGTGCCAGCAGTACGGACCCCGGGACAGCTCAGCATTTT. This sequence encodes CASSTDPGTAQHF.

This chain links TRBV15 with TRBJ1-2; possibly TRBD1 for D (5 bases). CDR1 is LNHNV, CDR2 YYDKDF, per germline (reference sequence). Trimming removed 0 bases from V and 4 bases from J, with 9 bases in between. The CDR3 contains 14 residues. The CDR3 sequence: CATSRDGQGYGYTF. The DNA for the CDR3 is TGTGCCACCAGCAGAGATGGCCAGGGCTATGGCTACACCTTC. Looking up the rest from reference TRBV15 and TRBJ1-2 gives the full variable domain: DAMVIQNPRYQVTQFGKPVTLSCSQTLNHNVMYWYQQKSSQAPKLLFHYYDKDFNNEADTPDNFQSRRPNTSFCFLDIRSPGLGDTAMYLCATSRDGQGYGYTFGSGTRLTVV.

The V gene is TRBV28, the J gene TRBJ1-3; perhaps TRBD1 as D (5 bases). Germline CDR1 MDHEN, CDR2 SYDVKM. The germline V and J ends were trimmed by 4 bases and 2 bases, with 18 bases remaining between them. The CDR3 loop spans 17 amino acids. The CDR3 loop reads CASSSRHGLGPGNTIYF. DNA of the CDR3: TGTGCCAGCAGTTCCCGACACGGATTGGGGCCTGGAAACACCATATATTTT.

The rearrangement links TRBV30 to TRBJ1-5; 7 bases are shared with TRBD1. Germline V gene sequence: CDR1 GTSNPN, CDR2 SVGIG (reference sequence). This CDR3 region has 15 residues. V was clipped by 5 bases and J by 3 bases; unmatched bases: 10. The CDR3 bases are TGTGCCTGGGGGAGCGGCAGGGGGTCCAATCAGCCCCAGCATTTT. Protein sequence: CAWGSGRGSNQPQHF.

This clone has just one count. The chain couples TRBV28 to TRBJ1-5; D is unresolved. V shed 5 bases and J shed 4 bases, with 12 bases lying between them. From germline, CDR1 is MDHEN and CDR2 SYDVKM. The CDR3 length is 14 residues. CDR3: CASSPGLGNQPQHF. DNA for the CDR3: TGTGCCAGCAGTCCCGGACTGGGTAATCAGCCCCAGCATTTT. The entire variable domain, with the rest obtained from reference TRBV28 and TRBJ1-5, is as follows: DVKVTQSSRYLVKRTGEKVFLECVQDMDHENMFWYRQDPGLGLRLIYFSYDVKMKEKGDIPEGYSVSREKKERFSLILESASTNQTSMYLCASSPGLGNQPQHFGDGTRLSIL.

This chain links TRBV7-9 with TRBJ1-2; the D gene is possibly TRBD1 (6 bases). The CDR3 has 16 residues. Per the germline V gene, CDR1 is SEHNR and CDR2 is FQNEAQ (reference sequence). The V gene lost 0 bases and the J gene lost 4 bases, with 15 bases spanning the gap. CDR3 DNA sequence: TGTGCCAGCAGCTTAGCTTTTACAGGGCCCAGCTATGGCTACACCTTC. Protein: CASSLAFTGPSYGYTF.

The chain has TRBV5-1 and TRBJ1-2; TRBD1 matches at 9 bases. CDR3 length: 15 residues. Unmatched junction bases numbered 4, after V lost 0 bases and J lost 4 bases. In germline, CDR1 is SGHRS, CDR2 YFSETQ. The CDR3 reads CASSLGTGVSYGYTF. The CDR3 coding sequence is TGCGCCAGCAGCTTGGGGACAGGGGTGTCCTATGGCTACACCTTC.

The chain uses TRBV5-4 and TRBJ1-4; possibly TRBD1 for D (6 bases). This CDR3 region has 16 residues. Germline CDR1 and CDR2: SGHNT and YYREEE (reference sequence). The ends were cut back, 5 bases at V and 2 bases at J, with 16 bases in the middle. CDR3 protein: CASSRMQGTTNEKLFF. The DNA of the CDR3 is TGTGCCAGCAGTCGAATGCAGGGGACGACTAATGAAAAACTGTTTTTT.

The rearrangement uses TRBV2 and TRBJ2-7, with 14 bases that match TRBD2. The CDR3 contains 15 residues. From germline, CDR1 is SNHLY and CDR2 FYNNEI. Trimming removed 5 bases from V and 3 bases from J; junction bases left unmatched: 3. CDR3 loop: CASSWTSGGLYEQYF. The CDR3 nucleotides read TGTGCCAGCAGTTGGACTAGCGGGGGGCTCTACGAGCAGTACTTC.